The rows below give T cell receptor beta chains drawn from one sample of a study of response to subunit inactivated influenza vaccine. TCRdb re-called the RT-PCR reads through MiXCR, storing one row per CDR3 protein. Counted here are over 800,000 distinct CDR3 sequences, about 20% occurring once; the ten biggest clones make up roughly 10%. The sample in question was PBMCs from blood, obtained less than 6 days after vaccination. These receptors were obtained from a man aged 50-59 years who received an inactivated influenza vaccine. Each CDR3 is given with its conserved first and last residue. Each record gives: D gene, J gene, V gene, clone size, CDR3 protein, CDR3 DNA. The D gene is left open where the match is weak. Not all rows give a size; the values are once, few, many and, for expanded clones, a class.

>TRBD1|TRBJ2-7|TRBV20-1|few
CSANTGVEQYF
TGCAGTGCGAACACAGGGGTCGAGCAGTACTTC
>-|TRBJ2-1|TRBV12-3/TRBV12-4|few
CASSLSRVKTTIQFF
TGTGCCAGCAGTTTATCCAGGGTCAAGACCACCATACAGTTCTTC
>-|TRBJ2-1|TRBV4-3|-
CASSQDRTTHEQFF
TGCGCCAGCAGCCAAGATAGGACCACCCATGAGCAGTTCTTC
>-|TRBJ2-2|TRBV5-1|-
CASSLDPITGELFF
TGCGCCAGCAGCCTGGACCCAATCACCGGGGAGCTGTTTTTT
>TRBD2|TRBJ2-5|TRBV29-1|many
CSVENSRRGAQYF
TGCAGCGTTGAAAACTCCAGGCGGGGGGCCCAGTACTTC
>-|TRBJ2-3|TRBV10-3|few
CAISEPSVHTDTQYF
TGTGCCATCAGTGAGCCTAGCGTACACACAGATACGCAGTATTTT
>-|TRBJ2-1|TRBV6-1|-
CASSGWGNEQFF
TGTGCCAGCAGTGGATGGGGCAATGAGCAGTTCTTC
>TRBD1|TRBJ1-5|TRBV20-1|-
CSADDRDNQPQHF
TGCAGTGCTGACGACAGGGATAATCAGCCCCAGCATTTT
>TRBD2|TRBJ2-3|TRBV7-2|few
CASTSGPPDTQYF
TGTGCCAGCACTAGCGGGCCCCCCGATACGCAGTATTTT
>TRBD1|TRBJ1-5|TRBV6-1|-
CASRMTGGSNQPQHF
TGTGCCAGCAGGATGACAGGGGGTAGCAATCAGCCCCAGCATTTT
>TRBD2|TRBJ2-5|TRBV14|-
CASSQVWNSGVVIQYF
TGTGCCAGCAGCCAAGTATGGAATAGCGGGGTGGTGATCCAGTACTTC
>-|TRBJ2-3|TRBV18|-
CASSPYHLEGSTDTQYF
TGTGCCAGCTCACCATATCACCTCGAGGGGTCGACAGATACGCAGTATTTT
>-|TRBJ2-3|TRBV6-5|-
CASSYSRIYTDTQYF
TGTGCCAGCAGTTACTCCAGAATCTACACAGATACGCAGTATTTT
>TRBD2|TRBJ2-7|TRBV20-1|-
CSAISREGPHEQYF
TGCAGTGCCATCTCGAGGGAGGGCCCCCACGAGCAGTACTTC
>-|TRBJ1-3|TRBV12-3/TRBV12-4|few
CATCLTVGNTIYF
TGTGCCACCTGTTTGACAGTTGGAAACACCATATATTTT
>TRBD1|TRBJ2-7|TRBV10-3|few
CAISRGLNEQYF
TGTGCCATCAGTAGGGGGCTGAACGAGCAGTACTTC
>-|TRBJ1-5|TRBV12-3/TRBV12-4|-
CASSAGTPLNQPQHF
TGTGCCAGCAGTGCCGGGACCCCCTTAAATCAGCCCCAGCATTTT
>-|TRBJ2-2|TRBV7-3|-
CASSREGVGELFF
TGTGCCAGCAGCCGGGAAGGTGTCGGGGAGCTGTTTTTT
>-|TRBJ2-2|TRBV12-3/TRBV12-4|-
CASRPGLQNTGELFF
TGTGCCAGCAGACCGGGACTTCAGAACACCGGGGAGCTGTTTTTT
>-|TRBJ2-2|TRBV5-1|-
CASSLVVGTYFGELFF
TGCGCCAGCAGCTTGGTGGTGGGCACGTACTTCGGGGAGCTGTTTTTT
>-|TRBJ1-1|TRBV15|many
CATSRDQGREAFF
TGTGCCACCAGCAGAGATCAGGGGAGGGAAGCTTTCTTT
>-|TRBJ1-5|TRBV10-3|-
CAIKQGINQPQHF
TGTGCCATAAAACAGGGAATCAATCAGCCCCAGCATTTT
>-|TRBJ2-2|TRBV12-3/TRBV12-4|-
CASSFRRFGYGELFF
TGTGCCAGCAGTTTTAGGAGGTTCGGGTACGGGGAGCTGTTTTTT
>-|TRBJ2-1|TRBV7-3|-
CASSVGTYKEQFF
TGTGCCAGCAGCGTGGGGACCTACAAGGAGCAGTTCTTC
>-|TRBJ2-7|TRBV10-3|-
CAISERAPRYPYEQYF
TGTGCCATCAGTGAGAGAGCCCCTCGGTATCCCTACGAGCAGTACTTC
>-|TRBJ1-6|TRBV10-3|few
CAISESSSGSPLHF
TGTGCCATCAGTGAGTCGAGTAGTGGTTCACCCCTCCACTTT
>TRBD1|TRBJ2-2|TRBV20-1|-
CSAREPFRGRTGELFF
TGCAGTGCTAGAGAGCCCTTCAGGGGGAGAACCGGGGAGCTGTTTTTT
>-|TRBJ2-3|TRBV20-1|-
CSARDMKGPPTDTQYF
TGCAGTGCTAGAGATATGAAGGGCCCTCCCACAGATACGCAGTATTTT
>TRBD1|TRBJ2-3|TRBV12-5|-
CASGEQGATDTQYF
TGTGCTAGTGGAGAACAGGGGGCCACAGATACGCAGTATTTT
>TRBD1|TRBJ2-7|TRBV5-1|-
CASSPGQGALYEQYF
TGCGCCAGCAGCCCGGGACAGGGGGCCCTATACGAGCAGTACTTC
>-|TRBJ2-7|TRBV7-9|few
CASGTGTLYEQYF
TGTGCCAGCGGAACAGGGACACTTTACGAGCAGTACTTC
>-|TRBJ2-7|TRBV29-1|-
CSVLAKFTYEQYF
TGCAGCGTTCTGGCTAAATTCACCTACGAGCAGTACTTC
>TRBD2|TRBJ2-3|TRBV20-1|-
CSALNREGGDTQYF
TGCAGTGCCCTGAACCGGGAGGGCGGGGATACGCAGTATTTT
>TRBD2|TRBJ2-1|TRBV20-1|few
CSARGLAGAQGNEQFF
TGCAGTGCTAGAGGGCTAGCGGGGGCCCAGGGGAATGAGCAGTTCTTC
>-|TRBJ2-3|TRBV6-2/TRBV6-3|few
CASRMALADTQYF
TGTGCCAGCAGGATGGCTCTAGCAGATACGCAGTATTTT
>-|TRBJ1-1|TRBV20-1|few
CSARGDGGLGQAFF
TGCAGTGCTAGAGGTGATGGGGGTCTTGGTCAAGCTTTCTTT
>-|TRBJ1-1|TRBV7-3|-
CASSLTAGNTEAFF
TGTGCCAGCAGCTTAACGGCAGGGAACACTGAAGCTTTCTTT
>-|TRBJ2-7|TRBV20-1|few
CSAKSPYEQYF
TGCAGTGCTAAGAGCCCCTACGAGCAGTACTTC
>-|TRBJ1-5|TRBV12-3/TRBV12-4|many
CASRLGQSQPQHF
TGTGCCAGCAGACTTGGACAGAGTCAGCCCCAGCATTTT
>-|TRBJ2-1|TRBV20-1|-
CSTQRLYNEQFF
TGCAGTACTCAGCGGCTATACAATGAGCAGTTCTTC
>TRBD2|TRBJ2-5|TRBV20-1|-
CSARGRAGGTGRQTQYF
TGCAGTGCTAGAGGGCGAGCGGGGGGCACCGGTCGACAGACCCAGTACTTC
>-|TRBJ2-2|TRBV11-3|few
CASSLDLGTRTGELFF
TGTGCCAGCAGCTTAGATCTGGGCACCCGCACCGGGGAGCTGTTTTTT
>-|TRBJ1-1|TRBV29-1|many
CSVERVAGTEAFF
TGCAGCGTTGAGCGGGTGGCAGGCACTGAAGCTTTCTTT
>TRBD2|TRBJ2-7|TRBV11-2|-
CASSIAGDSYEQYF
TGTGCCAGCAGCATAGCGGGGGATTCCTACGAGCAGTACTTC
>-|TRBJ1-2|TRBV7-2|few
CASSLFGGDGGYTF
TGTGCCAGCAGCTTATTCGGTGGCGACGGAGGCTACACCTTC
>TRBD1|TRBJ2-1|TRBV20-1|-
CSASPGTGYNEQFF
TGCAGTGCTAGTCCCGGGACAGGGTACAATGAGCAGTTCTTC
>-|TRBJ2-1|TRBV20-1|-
CSAKASGLYNEQFF
TGCAGTGCTAAGGCAAGCGGACTTTACAATGAGCAGTTCTTC
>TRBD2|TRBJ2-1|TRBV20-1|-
CSATAVRPGLAIDEQFF
TGCAGTGCTACCGCCGTAAGACCGGGACTAGCTATCGATGAGCAGTTCTTC
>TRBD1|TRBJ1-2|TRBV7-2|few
CASSPEQGAQGYTF
TGTGCCAGCAGCCCCGAACAGGGGGCGCAGGGCTACACCTTC
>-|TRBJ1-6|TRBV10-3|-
CAISESALLAGSPLHF
TGTGCCATCAGTGAGTCTGCCCTCTTGGCTGGTTCACCCCTCCACTTT
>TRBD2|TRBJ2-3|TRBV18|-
CASSAGGAIADTQYF
TGTGCCAGCTCGGCCGGGGGGGCGATTGCAGATACGCAGTATTTT
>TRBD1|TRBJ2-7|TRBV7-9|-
CASSGRQGAREQYF
TGTGCCAGCAGCGGACGACAGGGGGCTCGAGAGCAGTACTTC
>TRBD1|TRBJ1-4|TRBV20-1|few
CSAREGGWEKLFF
TGCAGTGCTAGGGAAGGGGGCTGGGAAAAACTGTTTTTT
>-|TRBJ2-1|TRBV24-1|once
CATSAPDKLYNEQFF
TGTGCCACCAGTGCTCCGGACAAATTATACAATGAGCAGTTCTTC
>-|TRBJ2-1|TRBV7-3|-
CASSLNGRGRDEQFF
TGTGCCAGCAGCTTAAATGGAAGGGGGAGAGATGAGCAGTTCTTC